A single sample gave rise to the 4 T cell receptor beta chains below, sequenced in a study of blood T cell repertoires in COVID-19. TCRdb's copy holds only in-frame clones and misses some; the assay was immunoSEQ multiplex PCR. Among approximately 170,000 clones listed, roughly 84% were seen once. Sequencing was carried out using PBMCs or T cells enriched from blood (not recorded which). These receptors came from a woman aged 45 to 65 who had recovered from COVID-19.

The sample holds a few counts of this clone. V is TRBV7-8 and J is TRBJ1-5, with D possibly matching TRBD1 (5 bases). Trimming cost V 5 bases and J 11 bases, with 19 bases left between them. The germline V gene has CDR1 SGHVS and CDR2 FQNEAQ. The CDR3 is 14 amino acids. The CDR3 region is CASSSRDGGLAQHF. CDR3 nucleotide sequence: TGTGCCAGCAGCAGCCGGGACGGAGGGTTAGCCCAGCATTTT.

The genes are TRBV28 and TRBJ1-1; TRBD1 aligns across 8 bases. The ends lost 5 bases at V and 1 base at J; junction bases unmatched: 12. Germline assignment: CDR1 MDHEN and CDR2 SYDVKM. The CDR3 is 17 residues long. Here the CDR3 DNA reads TGTGCCAGCAGTGGATCTCGGACAGGGAGTAGGAACACTGAAGCTTTCTTT. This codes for CASSGSRTGSRNTEAFF.

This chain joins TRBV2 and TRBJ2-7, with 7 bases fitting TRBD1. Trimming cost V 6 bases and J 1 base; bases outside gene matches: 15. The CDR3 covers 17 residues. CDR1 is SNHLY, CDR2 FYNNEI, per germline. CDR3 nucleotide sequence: TGTGCCAGCAGGAGCCGGGACAGTCGTTGGGGGTCCTACGAGCAGTACTTC. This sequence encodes CASRSRDSRWGSYEQYF.

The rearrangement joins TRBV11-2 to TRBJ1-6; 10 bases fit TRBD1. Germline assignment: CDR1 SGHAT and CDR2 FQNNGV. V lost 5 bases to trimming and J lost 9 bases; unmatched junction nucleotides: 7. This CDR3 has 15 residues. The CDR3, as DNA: TGTGCCAGCAGCGTACCGGGACAGGGGTCTTCACCCCTCCACTTT. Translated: CASSVPGQGSSPLHF.